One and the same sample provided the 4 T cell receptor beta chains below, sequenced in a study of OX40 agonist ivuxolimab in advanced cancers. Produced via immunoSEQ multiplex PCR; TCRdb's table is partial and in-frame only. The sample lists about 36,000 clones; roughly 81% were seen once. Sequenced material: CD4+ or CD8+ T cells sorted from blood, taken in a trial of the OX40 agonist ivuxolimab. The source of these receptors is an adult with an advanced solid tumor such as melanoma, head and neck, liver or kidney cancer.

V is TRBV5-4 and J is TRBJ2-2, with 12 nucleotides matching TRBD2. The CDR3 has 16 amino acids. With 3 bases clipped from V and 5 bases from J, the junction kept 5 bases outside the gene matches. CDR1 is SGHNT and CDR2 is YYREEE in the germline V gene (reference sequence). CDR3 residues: CASSYGLAGRTGELFF. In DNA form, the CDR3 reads TGTGCCAGCAGCTACGGACTAGCGGGAAGAACCGGGGAGCTGTTTTTT. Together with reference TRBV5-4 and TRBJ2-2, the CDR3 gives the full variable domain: ETGVTQSPTHLIKTRGQQVTLRCSSQSGHNTVSWYQQALGQGPQFIFQYYREEENGRGNFPPRFSGLQFPNYSSELNVNALELDDSALYLCASSYGLAGRTGELFFGEGSRLTVL.

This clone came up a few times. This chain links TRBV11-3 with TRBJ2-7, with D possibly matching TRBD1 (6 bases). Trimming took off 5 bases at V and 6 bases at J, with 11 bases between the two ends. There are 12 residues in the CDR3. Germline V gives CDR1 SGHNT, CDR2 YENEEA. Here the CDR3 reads CASSRGQGEQYF. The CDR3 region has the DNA TGTGCCAGCAGCCGGGGACAAGGCGAGCAGTACTTC.

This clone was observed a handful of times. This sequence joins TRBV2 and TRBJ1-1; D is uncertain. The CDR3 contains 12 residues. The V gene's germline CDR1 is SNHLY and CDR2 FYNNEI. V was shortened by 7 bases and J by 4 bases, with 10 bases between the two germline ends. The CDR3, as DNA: TGTGCCAGCACGAGGGTAGGCACTGAAGCTTTCTTT. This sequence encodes CASTRVGTEAFF.

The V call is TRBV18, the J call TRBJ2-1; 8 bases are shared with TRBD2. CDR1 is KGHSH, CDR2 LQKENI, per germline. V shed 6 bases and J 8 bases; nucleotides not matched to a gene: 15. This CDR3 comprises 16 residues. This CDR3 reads CASSSRGSSGNDEQFF. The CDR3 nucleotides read TGTGCCAGCTCGTCCCGCGGGAGTAGCGGGAATGATGAGCAGTTCTTC.